This passage covers 21 T cell receptor beta chains from one sample sequenced in a study of CD8 T cells in ankylosing spondylitis. TCRdb used MiXCR to reprocess the 5' RACE reads, holding one entry per CDR3 protein. This repertoire shows roughly 26,000 distinct CDR3 sequences, 13% found once; its top ten account for 30% to 35%. Sequencing used blood. The receptors derive from a male donor with ankylosing spondylitis or in good health (not recorded which).

This clonotype showed up many times. Mismatch with germline at one junction end may stem from a read error. V and J are TRBV7-7 and TRBJ2-5, with D maybe TRBD1 (6 bases). The CDR3 spans 14 residues. Germline V CDR1 and CDR2: SSHAT, FNYEAQ (reference sequence). The CDR3 loop is CASSLGGPAETQYF. The CDR3, as DNA: TGTGCTAGCAGCTTAGGGGGACCTGCGGAGACCCAGTACTTC.

The CDR3 nucleotides read TGTGCCAGCAGTTTCGGGGGTTACTCCTACGAGCAGTACTTC. Protein product: CASSFGGYSYEQYF. The rearrangement links TRBV28 to TRBJ2-7; tentative D call: TRBD2 (6 bases). The CDR3 covers 14 residues. Trimming left V 3 bases short and J 0 bases short, with 9 bases between. Per germline, CDR1 MDHEN and CDR2 SYDVKM.

This clonotype was detected ten times or more. The chain employs TRBV6-2 or TRBV6-3 and TRBJ1-6; D is ambiguous. V dropped 6 bases and J dropped 8 bases, with 14 bases sitting between them. Germline loops: CDR1 MNHEY, CDR2 SVGEGT. The CDR3 has 14 amino acids. The DNA of the CDR3 is TGTGCCAGCAGCCGCGCGTTCGTCGATTCACCCCTCCACTTT. The encoded protein is CASSRAFVDSPLHF.

The chain is built from TRBV6-2 or TRBV6-3 and TRBJ2-1; TRBD2 matches 7 bases. From germline, CDR1 is MNHEY and CDR2 SVGEGT. This CDR3 is 13 amino acids long. Trimming took 4 bases from V and 6 from J; bases not matched to a gene: 3. Written as DNA, the CDR3 is TGTGCCAGCAGTTCTAGGACTAGCAATGAGCAGTTCTTC. Translated: CASSSRTSNEQFF.

This clonotype has ten or more counts. The chain joins TRBV7-9 to TRBJ2-7, with 8 bases matching TRBD2. This CDR3 comprises 14 residues. CDR1 is SEHNR and CDR2 is FQNEAQ in the germline V gene (reference sequence). The J segment lost 6 bases and the V segment lost 4 bases, leaving 8 bases of the junction unmatched. The CDR3 protein is CASSSSGSGVEQYF. The CDR3 DNA reads TGTGCCAGCAGCTCGAGCGGGAGTGGCGTCGAGCAGTACTTC.

In this sample, this clonotype turned up many times. The chain carries TRBV28 and TRBJ1-5; 11 bases are a match to TRBD1. The CDR3 totals 17 residues. V shed 3 bases, J shed 1 base, and the junction held 5 bases outside the gene matches. Germline V gives CDR1 MDHEN, CDR2 SYDVKM. The CDR3 loop is CASSLWTGGASNQPQHF. The CDR3, as DNA: TGTGCCAGCAGTTTGTGGACAGGGGGCGCGAGCAATCAGCCCCAGCATTTT.

This clonotype was detected only a few times. The rearrangement joins TRBV4-3 to TRBJ2-6, with D perhaps TRBD1 (5 bases). Deletions cut 1 base from V and 0 bases from J, with 7 bases between. CDR1 and CDR2 from the germline V gene are LGHNA and YSLEER. The CDR3 is 16 amino acids. The CDR3 protein is CASSQGTGSGANVLTF. The CDR3 bases are TGCGCCAGCAGCCAAGGAACAGGCTCTGGGGCCAACGTCCTGACTTTC.

This chain connects TRBV19 to TRBJ2-5; D unresolved. V dropped 2 bases and J dropped 2 bases, with 6 bases sitting between them. CDR3 length: 13 amino acids. From germline, CDR1 is LNHDA and CDR2 SQIVND (reference sequence). Here the CDR3 DNA reads TGTGCCAGTAGTATAACTGGTCAAGAGACCCAGTACTTC. Its protein is CASSITGQETQYF.

This clonotype was counted between two and nine times. V and J are TRBV5-1 and TRBJ2-2, with D perhaps given as TRBD1 or TRBD2 (6 bases each). The CDR3 runs 15 residues. Germline V gene lookup returns CDR1 SGHRS and CDR2 YFSETQ. Trimming took 4 bases from V and 2 from J, leaving 12 bases between them. The CDR3: CASSPRGANTGELFF. CDR3 DNA sequence: TGCGCCAGCAGCCCTAGGGGGGCCAACACCGGGGAGCTGTTTTTT.

The sample holds a few counts of this clonotype. CDR3 in amino acids: CASSSGSGGLGYEQYF. The CDR3, as DNA: TGTGCCAGCAGCTCAGGCAGCGGGGGGCTAGGGTACGAGCAGTACTTC. The rearrangement links TRBV21-1 to TRBJ2-7; TRBD2, the D gene given by the table, was not confirmed from the DNA. TRBV21-1 is described as a pseudogene. This CDR3 spans 16 amino acids.

This clonotype occurred many times. The chain couples TRBV28 to TRBJ2-5; 10 bases line up with TRBD1. The CDR3 has 14 amino acids. Germline-derived CDR1 and CDR2 are MDHEN and SYDVKM. V was clipped by 6 bases and J by 4 bases; unmatched bases: 5. This chain's CDR3 is CASRETGGLETQYF. CDR3 in DNA: TGTGCCAGCAGGGAGACAGGGGGCTTAGAGACCCAGTACTTC.

The sample holds many counts of this clonotype. The chain recombines TRBV11-2 with TRBJ2-2; no reliable D call. The CDR3 has 15 amino acids. The germline CDR1 and CDR2 sequences are SGHAT and FQNNGV. V was trimmed by 3 bases and J by 6 bases, leaving 14 bases between them. The CDR3 region is CASSLAVGVPGELFF. Written as DNA, the CDR3 is TGTGCCAGCAGCTTGGCAGTCGGCGTACCCGGGGAGCTGTTTTTT.

In its sample, this clonotype was seen many times. The V call is TRBV15, the J call TRBJ2-5; D may be TRBD2 (5 bases). There are 13 residues in the CDR3. CDR1 is LNHNV and CDR2 is YYDKDF in the germline V gene (reference sequence). V was cut by 8 bases and J by 4 bases, with 14 bases left in between. This CDR3 is CATGLRVRETQYF. The DNA for the CDR3 is TGTGCCACCGGGCTGCGGGTGCGAGAGACCCAGTACTTC. Looking up the rest from reference TRBV15 and TRBJ2-5 gives the full variable domain: DAMVIQNPRYQVTQFGKPVTLSCSQTLNHNVMYWYQQKSSQAPKLLFHYYDKDFNNEADTPDNFQSRRPNTSFCFLDIRSPGLGDTAMYLCATGLRVRETQYFGPGTRLLVL.

The gene calls are TRBV5-1 and TRBJ2-5; possible D gene TRBD1, 6 bases. Germline values: CDR1 SGHRS, CDR2 YFSETQ. V was shortened by 3 bases and J by 5 bases, with 14 bases between the two germline ends. This CDR3 comprises 14 residues. The CDR3 spells CASSYGQPAETQYF. CDR3 nucleotides: TGCGCCAGCAGCTATGGACAGCCCGCGGAGACCCAGTACTTC.

This chain connects TRBV12-3 or TRBV12-4 to TRBJ2-3; 8 bases align to TRBD1. This CDR3 has 15 amino acids. V shed 8 bases and J 1 base; nucleotides not matched to a gene: 8. The CDR3 coding sequence is TGTGCCAGCCGTTCCTCGGGACAGGGCACAGATACGCAGTATTTT. Amino acid sequence: CASRSSGQGTDTQYF.

This clonotype was counted only a few times. The V call is TRBV4-1, the J call TRBJ1-4; D might be TRBD1 (5 bases). This CDR3 contains 16 residues. The germline V and J ends were trimmed by 1 base and 2 bases, with 11 bases remaining between them. Germline V gene lookup returns CDR1 MGHRA and CDR2 YSYEKL. The CDR3 loop reads CASSQVTRGTNEKLFF. The DNA of the CDR3 is TGCGCCAGCAGCCAAGTGACCCGGGGGACTAATGAAAAACTGTTTTTT.

Ten or more counts support this clonotype. The chain employs TRBV7-2 and TRBJ1-5, with no clear D. V lost 1 base and J lost 11, with 6 bases in between. CDR3 length: 11 amino acids. Looked up from germline, CDR1 is SGHTA and CDR2 is FQGNSA. CDR3 sequence: CASSLGGTQHF. CDR3 nucleotides: TGTGCCAGCAGCTTAGGGGGAACCCAGCATTTT.

This clonotype was detected a few times. V usage is TRBV6-6 and J usage is TRBJ1-1, with D uncertain. The CDR3 covers 13 residues. V lost 1 base and J lost 4, with 7 bases in between. Germline loops: CDR1 MNHNY, CDR2 SVGAGI (reference sequence). The CDR3 spells CASSYFESTEAFF. Written as DNA, the CDR3 is TGTGCCAGCAGTTACTTCGAGAGCACTGAAGCTTTCTTT.

This clonotype appeared many times. This chain links TRBV7-3 with TRBJ2-7; 11 bases align to TRBD2. Germline lookup yields CDR1 SGHTA and CDR2 FQGTGA. V dropped 3 bases and J dropped 5; count of bases not matched to a gene: 3. This CDR3 has 14 amino acids. In DNA form, the CDR3 reads TGTGCCAGCAGCTTCACTAGCGGGAGTGACGAGCAGTACTTC. As protein: CASSFTSGSDEQYF.

The genes are TRBV12-3 or TRBV12-4 and TRBJ1-2, with TRBD1 matching 7 bases. The CDR3 runs 14 residues. Trimming removed 5 bases from V and 4 bases from J; junction bases left unmatched: 7. As DNA, the CDR3 is TGTGCCAGCAGTGGACCACAGGGGCCCTATGGCTACACCTTC. Its protein is CASSGPQGPYGYTF.

This chain uses TRBV19 with TRBJ2-1, with 11 positions matching TRBD2. The V and J ends lost 6 bases and 6 bases, in that order; junction bases with no gene match: 7. The CDR3 has 15 residues. CDR1 and CDR2 (germline): LNHDA, SQIVND (reference sequence). In DNA, the CDR3 is TGTGCCAGTAGGATTAGCGGGAGGGCCTTCAATGAGCAGTTCTTC. Its protein is CASRISGRAFNEQFF.